Described below is a single T cell receptor (beta chain) sequence and its context. Germline V gene sequence: CDR1 MNHNS, CDR2 SASEGT. V shed 6 bases, J shed 6 bases, and the junction held 11 bases outside the gene matches. There are 16 residues in the CDR3. All patients reached thyroid surgery having received no treatment beforehand. TCRdb reprocessed the PCR reads via MiXCR. This sample carries about 24,000 clones, roughly 24% of them seen once, and the ten largest clones take around 17%. This sample is drawn from a study of metastatic and nonmetastatic thyroid tumors. The J gene is TRBJ1-6, the V gene TRBV6-1; 7 bases align to TRBD1. The TCR was taken from a male donor with papillary thyroid cancer or a benign thyroid nodule (not recorded which). Some clones in this sample may be carry-over from other donors' samples. The sequencing sample was made of blood. The CDR3 DNA reads as TGTGCCAGCAGAACCGGGACAGCGGCGGGTAATTCACCCCTCCACTTT. Translated: CASRTGTAAGNSPLHF.